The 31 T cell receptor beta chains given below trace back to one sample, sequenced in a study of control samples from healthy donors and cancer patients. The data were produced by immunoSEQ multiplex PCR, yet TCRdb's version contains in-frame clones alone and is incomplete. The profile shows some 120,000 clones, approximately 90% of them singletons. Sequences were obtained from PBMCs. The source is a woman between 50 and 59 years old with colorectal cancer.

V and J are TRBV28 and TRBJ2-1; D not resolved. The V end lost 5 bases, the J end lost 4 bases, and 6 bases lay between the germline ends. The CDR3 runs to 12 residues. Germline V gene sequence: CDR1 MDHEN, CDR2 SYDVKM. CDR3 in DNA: TGTGCCAGCAGTGAGGTGTACAATGAGCAGTTCTTC. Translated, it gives CASSEVYNEQFF.

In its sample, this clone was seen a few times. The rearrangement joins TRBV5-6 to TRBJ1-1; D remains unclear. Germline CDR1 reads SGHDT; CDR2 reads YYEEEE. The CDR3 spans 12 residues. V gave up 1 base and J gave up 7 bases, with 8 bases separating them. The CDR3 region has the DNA TGTGCCAGCAGCTTGAACTCCCGTGAAGCTTTCTTT. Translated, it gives CASSLNSREAFF.

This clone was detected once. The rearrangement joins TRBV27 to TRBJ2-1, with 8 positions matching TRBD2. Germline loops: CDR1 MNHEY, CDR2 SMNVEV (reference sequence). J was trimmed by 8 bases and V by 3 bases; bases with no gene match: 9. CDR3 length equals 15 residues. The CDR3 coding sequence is TGTGCCAGCAGTTTTCTGGCTAGCGGGTTTTATGAGCAGTTCTTC. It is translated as CASSFLASGFYEQFF.

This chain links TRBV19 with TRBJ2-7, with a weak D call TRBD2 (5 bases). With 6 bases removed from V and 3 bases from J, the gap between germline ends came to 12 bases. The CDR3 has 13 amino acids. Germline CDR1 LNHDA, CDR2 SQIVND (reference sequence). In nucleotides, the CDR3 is TGTGCCAGTAGCAGTACTAGATTCTACGAGCAGTACTTC. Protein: CASSSTRFYEQYF.

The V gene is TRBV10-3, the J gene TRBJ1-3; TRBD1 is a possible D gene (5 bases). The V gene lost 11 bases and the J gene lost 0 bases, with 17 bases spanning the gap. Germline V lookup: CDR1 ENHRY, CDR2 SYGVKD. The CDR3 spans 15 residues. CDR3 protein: CASSSGERSGNTIYF. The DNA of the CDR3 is TGTGCCTCCTCCTCGGGGGAGCGCTCTGGAAACACCATATATTTT.

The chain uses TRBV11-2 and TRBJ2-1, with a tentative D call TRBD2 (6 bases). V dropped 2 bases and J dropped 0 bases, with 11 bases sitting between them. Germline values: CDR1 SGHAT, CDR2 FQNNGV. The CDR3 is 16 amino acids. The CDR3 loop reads CASSLLGLRSYNEQFF. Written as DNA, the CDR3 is TGTGCCAGCAGCTTATTGGGACTCCGCTCCTACAATGAGCAGTTCTTC.

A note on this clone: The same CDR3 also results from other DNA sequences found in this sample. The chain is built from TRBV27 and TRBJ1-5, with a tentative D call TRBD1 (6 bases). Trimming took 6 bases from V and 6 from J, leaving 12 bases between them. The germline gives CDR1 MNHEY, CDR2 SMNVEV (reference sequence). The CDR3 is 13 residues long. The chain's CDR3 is CASSPTGLQPQHF. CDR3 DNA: TGTGCCAGCAGCCCGACAGGTCTTCAGCCCCAGCATTTT.

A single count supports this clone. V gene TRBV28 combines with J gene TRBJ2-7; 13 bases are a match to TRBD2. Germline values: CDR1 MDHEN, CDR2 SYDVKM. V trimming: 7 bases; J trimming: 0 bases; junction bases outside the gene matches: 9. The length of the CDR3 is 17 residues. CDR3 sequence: CASNVPGLAGSSYEQYF. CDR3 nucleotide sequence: TGTGCCAGCAACGTACCGGGACTAGCGGGGAGCTCCTACGAGCAGTACTTC.

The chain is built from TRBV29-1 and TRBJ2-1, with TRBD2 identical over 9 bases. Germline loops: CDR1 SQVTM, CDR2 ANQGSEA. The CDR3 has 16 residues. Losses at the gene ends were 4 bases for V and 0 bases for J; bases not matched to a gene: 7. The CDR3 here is CSVAGLAPSSYNEQFF. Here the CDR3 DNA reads TGCAGCGTTGCCGGACTAGCGCCGAGCTCCTACAATGAGCAGTTCTTC.

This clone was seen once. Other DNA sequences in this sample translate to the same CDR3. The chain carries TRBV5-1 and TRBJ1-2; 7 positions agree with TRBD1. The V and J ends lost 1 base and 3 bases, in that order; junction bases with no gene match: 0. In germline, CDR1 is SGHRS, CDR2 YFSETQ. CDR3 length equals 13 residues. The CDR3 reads CASSLTGDYGYTF. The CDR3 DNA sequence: TGCGCCAGCAGCTTGACAGGGGACTATGGCTACACCTTC.

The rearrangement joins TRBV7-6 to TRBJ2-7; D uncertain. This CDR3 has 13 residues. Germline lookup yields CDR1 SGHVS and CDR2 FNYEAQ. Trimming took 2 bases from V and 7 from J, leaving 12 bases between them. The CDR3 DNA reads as TGTGCCAGCAGCTTATACAACTACGAAGAGCAGTACTTC. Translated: CASSLYNYEEQYF.

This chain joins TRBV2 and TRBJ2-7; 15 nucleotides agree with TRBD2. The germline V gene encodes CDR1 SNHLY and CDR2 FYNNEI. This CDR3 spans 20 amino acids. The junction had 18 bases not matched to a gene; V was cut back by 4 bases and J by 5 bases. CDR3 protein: CASSVWRGLAGGGRRNEQYF. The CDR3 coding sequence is TGTGCCAGCAGTGTTTGGCGGGGACTAGCGGGAGGAGGGCGTCGGAACGAGCAGTACTTC.

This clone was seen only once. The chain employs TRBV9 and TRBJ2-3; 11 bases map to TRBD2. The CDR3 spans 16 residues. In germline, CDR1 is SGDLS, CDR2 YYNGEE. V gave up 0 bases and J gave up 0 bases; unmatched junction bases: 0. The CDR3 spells CASSVGTSGSTDTQYF. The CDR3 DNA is TGTGCCAGCAGCGTAGGGACTAGCGGGAGCACAGATACGCAGTATTTT.

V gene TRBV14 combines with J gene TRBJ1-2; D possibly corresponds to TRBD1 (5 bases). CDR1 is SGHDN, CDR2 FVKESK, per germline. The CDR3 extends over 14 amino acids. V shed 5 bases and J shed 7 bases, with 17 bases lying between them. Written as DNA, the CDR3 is TGTGCCAGCAGCGAAATTCAAGCTGGGGGTGGCTACACCTTC. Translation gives CASSEIQAGGGYTF.

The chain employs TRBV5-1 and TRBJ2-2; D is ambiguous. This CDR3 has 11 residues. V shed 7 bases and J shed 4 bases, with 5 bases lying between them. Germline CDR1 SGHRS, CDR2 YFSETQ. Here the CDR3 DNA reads TGCGCCAGCCGCGGCACCGGGGAGCTGTTTTTT. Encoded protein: CASRGTGELFF.

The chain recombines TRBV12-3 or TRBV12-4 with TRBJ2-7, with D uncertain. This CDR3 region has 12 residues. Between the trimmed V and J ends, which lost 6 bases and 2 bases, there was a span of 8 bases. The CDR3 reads CASSHVTYEQYF. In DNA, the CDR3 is TGTGCCAGCAGCCATGTGACCTACGAGCAGTACTTC.

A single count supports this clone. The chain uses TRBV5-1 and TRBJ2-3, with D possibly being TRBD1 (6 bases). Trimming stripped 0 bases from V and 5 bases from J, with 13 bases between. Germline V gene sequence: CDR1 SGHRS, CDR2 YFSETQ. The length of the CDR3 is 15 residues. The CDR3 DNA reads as TGCGCCAGCAGCTTGGAGAGGCCGGGACAAGATACGCAGTATTTT. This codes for CASSLERPGQDTQYF.

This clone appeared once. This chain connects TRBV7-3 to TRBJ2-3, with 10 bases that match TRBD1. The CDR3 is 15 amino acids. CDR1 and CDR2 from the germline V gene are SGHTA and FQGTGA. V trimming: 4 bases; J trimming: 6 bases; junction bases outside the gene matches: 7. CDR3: CASSSTGGESDTQYF. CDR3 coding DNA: TGTGCCAGCAGCTCGACAGGGGGCGAGTCGGATACGCAGTATTTT.

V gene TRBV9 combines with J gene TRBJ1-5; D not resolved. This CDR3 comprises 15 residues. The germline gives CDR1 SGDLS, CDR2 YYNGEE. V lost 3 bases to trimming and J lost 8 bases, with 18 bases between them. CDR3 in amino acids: CASSAEGGVVEPQHF. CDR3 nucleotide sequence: TGTGCCAGCAGCGCAGAGGGAGGAGTGGTGGAGCCCCAGCATTTT.

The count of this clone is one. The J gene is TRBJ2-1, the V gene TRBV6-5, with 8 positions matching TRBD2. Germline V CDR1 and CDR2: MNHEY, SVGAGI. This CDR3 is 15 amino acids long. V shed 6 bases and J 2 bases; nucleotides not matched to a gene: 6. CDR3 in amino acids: CASSAGTRPYNEQFF. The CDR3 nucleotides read TGTGCCAGCAGCGCCGGGACTAGGCCCTACAATGAGCAGTTCTTC.

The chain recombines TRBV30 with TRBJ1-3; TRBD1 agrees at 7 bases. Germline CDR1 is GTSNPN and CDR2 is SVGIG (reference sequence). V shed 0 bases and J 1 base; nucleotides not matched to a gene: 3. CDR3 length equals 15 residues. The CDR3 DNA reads TGTGCCTGGAGTGTAAACAGGGGTTCTGGAAACACCATATATTTT. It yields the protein CAWSVNRGSGNTIYF. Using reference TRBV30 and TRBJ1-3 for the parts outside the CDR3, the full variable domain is SQTIHQWPATLVQPVGSPLSLECTVEGTSNPNLYWYRQAAGRGLQLLFYSVGIGQISSEVPQNLSASRPQDRQFILSSKKLLLSDSGFYLCAWSVNRGSGNTIYFGEGSWLTVV.

The CDR3, as DNA: TGTGCCAGCAGCTCGCCCCTGCGTGAAAAACTGTTTTTT. Translating it yields CASSSPLREKLFF. This chain connects TRBV7-9 to TRBJ1-4; D gene ambiguous. The CDR3 is 13 amino acids. The germline gives CDR1 SEHNR, CDR2 FQNEAQ (reference sequence). V lost 4 bases and J 7 bases, leaving 10 bases between the germline ends.

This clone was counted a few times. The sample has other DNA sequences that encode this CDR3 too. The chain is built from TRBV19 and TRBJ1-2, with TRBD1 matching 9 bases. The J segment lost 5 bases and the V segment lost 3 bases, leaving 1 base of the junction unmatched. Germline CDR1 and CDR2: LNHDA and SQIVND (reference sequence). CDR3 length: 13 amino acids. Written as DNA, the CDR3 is TGTGCCAGTAGTATGGGGACAGGGTATGGCTACACCTTC. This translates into CASSMGTGYGYTF.

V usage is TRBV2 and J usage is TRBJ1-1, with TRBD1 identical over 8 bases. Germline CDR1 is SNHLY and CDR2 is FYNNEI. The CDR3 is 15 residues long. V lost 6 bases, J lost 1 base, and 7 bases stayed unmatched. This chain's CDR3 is CASRRQGLSNTEAFF. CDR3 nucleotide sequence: TGTGCCAGCAGACGACAGGGGCTTTCGAACACTGAAGCTTTCTTT.

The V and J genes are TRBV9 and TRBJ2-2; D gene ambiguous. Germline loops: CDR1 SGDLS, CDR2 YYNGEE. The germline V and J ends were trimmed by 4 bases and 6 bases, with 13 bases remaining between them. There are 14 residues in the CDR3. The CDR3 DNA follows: TGTGCCAGCAGCCCCCGAGTCATAGCCGGGGAGCTGTTTTTT. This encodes CASSPRVIAGELFF.

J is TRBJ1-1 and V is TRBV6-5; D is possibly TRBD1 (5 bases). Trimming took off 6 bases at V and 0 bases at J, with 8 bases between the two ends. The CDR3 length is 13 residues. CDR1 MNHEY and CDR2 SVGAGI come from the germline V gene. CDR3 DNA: TGTGCCAGCAGAGGACAACTGAACACTGAAGCTTTCTTT. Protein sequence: CASRGQLNTEAFF.

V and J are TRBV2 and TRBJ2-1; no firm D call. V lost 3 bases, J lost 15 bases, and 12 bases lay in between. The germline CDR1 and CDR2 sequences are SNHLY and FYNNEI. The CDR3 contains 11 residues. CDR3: CASSDSLDPFF. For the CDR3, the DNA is TGTGCCAGCAGTGATAGCTTAGATCCGTTCTTC.

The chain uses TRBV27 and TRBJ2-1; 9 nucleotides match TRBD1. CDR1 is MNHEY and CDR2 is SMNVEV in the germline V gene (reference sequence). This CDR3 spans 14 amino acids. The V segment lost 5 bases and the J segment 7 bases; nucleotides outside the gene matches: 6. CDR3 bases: TGTGCCAGCAGTACCCGGACAGGGGTGAATGAGCAGTTCTTC. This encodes CASSTRTGVNEQFF.

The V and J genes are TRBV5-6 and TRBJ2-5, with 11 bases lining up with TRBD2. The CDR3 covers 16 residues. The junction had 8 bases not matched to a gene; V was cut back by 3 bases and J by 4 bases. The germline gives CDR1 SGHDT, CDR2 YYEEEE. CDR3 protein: CASSSGTGLAGETQYF. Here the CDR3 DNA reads TGTGCCAGCAGCTCAGGTACAGGACTAGCGGGAGAGACCCAGTACTTC.

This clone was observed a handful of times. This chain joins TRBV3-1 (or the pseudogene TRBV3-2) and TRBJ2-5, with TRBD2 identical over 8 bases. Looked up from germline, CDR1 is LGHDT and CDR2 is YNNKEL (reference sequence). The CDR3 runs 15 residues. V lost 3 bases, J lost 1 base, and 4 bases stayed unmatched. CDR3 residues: CASSQPSGSQETQYF. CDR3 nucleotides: TGTGCCAGCAGCCAGCCGAGCGGGAGCCAAGAGACCCAGTACTTC.

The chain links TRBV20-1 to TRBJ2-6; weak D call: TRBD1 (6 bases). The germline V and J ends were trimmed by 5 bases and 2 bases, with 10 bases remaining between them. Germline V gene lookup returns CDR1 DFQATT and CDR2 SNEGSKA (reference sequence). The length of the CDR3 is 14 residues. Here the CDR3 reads CSAGEGAGANVLTF. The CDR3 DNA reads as TGCAGTGCTGGTGAGGGGGCTGGGGCCAACGTCCTGACTTTC.